This T cell receptor beta chain originates from a study of T cell repertoires in cytomegalovirus infection. Across the whole study: Based on public TCR beta signatures, there were indications of CMV infection and of a matching HLA type.

On this clonotype: The antigen is unknown.

Study-level points and caveats: HLA-C-restricted CMV-specific TCR beta clonotypes prevailed in the ex vivo response. Identification of carriers of CMV plus the relevant HLA was achieved through cumulative public TCR beta family frequency.

The CDR3 is 14 residues long. V lost 3 bases and J lost 8; bases outside the gene matches: 4. In germline, CDR1 is MGHDK, CDR2 SYGVNS. Each CDR3 protein gets one entry after TCRdb re-called the reads with MiXCR. This table has 150,000 to 200,000 distinct CDR3 sequences, more than 15% appearing once. The chain uses TRBV25-1 and TRBJ1-4, with 9 positions matching TRBD1. The clonotype comes from a human donor in good health (CMV status not recorded). Some clones in this sample may be carry-over from other donors' samples. The sequenced sample was CD8+ T cells from PBMCs. Here the CDR3 DNA reads TGTGCCAGCAGTGAGGGACAGGGTTTGGAAAAACTGTTTTTT. Its protein is CASSEGQGLEKLFF. The full variable domain, its missing parts supplied by reference TRBV25-1 and TRBJ1-4, is EADIYQTPRYLVIGTGKKITLECSQTMGHDKMYWYQQDPGMELHLIHYSYGVNSTEKGDLSSESTVSRIRTEHFPLTLESARPSHTSQYLCASSEGQGLEKLFFGSGTQLSVL.